Following are 18 T cell receptor beta chains from one sample sequenced in a study of T cell responses to AZD1222 COVID-19 vaccine (dated by TCRdb to the early 2020s). The time point label on this specimen signifies: baseline before first vaccination. The protocol used for the library was the immunoSEQ multiplex PCR assay. Not all clones reach the TCRdb copy of this immuneACCESS table, which keeps in-frame sequences only. Checked studies attribute under half of the gap to unresolved V genes and leave the rest unexplained. The sample yields over 150,000 clones; about 92% were counted once. The biggest ten clones account for 15% to 20% of the sample. Source: peripheral blood, taken on day 0 of AZD1222 vaccination. The receptors stem from an adult in good health.

The chain employs TRBV19 and TRBJ1-5; the D gene is possibly TRBD1 (5 bases). CDR3 length: 13 amino acids. CDR1 is LNHDA and CDR2 is SQIVND in the germline V gene (reference sequence). V was pared by 6 bases and J by 5 bases, with 11 bases between. This chain's CDR3 is CASRRQQYQPQHF. The CDR3 region has the DNA TGTGCCAGTAGACGACAGCAGTATCAGCCCCAGCATTTT.

This clone was seen a few times. V and J are TRBV7-8 and TRBJ1-3; TRBD1 agrees at 7 bases. The ends lost 10 bases at V and 0 bases at J; junction bases unmatched: 15. Germline lookup yields CDR1 SGHVS and CDR2 FQNEAQ. CDR3 size: 17 residues. In nucleotides, the CDR3 is TGTGCCACCTCCGGGACAGACCTTTTTTTCTCTGGAAACACCATATATTTT. Encoded protein: CATSGTDLFFSGNTIYF.

The chain carries TRBV6-1 and TRBJ2-7, with 7 bases aligning to TRBD2. Losses at the gene ends were 7 bases for V and 0 bases for J; bases not matched to a gene: 9. This CDR3 is 15 amino acids long. Germline V gene lookup returns CDR1 MNHNS and CDR2 SASEGT. DNA of the CDR3: TGTGCCAGCACAACCTTGGGGGGGAGCTCCTACGAGCAGTACTTC. It codes for CASTTLGGSSYEQYF.

The chain employs TRBV7-2 and TRBJ1-2; a weak D match, TRBD1 (6 bases). V dropped 4 bases and J dropped 0 bases, with 15 bases sitting between them. The germline V gene encodes CDR1 SGHTA and CDR2 FQGNSA. The CDR3 covers 16 residues. The CDR3 DNA follows: TGTGCCAGCAGCTCCCACCGGACAGAACCTAACTATGGCTACACCTTC. Translated, it gives CASSSHRTEPNYGYTF.

This clone is a singleton in its sample. The chain joins TRBV18 to TRBJ2-7; 8 bases agree with TRBD1. The trim removed 3 bases at V and 0 bases at J, leaving 4 bases unmatched. Germline CDR1 and CDR2: KGHSH and LQKENI. CDR3 length: 15 residues. The CDR3, as DNA: TGTGCCAGCTCACCCCCTCAGGGGGCCTCCTACGAGCAGTACTTC. Translating it yields CASSPPQGASYEQYF.

The chain joins TRBV6-5 to TRBJ1-2; the D gene is possibly TRBD1 (6 bases). Germline CDR1 is MNHEY and CDR2 is SVGAGI. This CDR3 contains 15 residues. V shed 6 bases and J shed 3 bases, with 17 bases lying between them. The CDR3 DNA reads TGTGCCAGCAGAAATCCTCCGGGACAAGACTATGGCTACACCTTC. Protein product: CASRNPPGQDYGYTF.

The CDR3 here is CASSTQGQGNTEAFF. DNA for the CDR3: TGCGCCAGCAGCACCCAGGGACAGGGGAACACTGAAGCTTTCTTT. V and J are TRBV5-1 and TRBJ1-1; TRBD1 matches 9 bases. CDR1 is SGHRS, CDR2 YFSETQ, per germline. The length of the CDR3 is 15 residues. V dropped 4 bases and J dropped 1; count of bases not matched to a gene: 5.

The rearrangement uses TRBV5-8 and TRBJ1-4; D is unclear. The length of the CDR3 is 15 residues. The germline V and J ends were trimmed by 1 base and 8 bases, with 15 bases remaining between them. The germline V gene encodes CDR1 SGHTS and CDR2 YDEGEE. CDR3 bases: TGTGCCAGCAGCTTGTACAACACAGTACCCGAAAAACTGTTTTTT. As protein: CASSLYNTVPEKLFF.

V is TRBV5-1 and J is TRBJ2-7, with a tentative D call TRBD2 (5 bases). Looked up from germline, CDR1 is SGHRS and CDR2 is YFSETQ. This CDR3 region has 14 residues. Trimming shortened V by 0 bases and J by 2 bases, and 9 bases separated the two germline ends. The CDR3 coding sequence is TGCGCCAGCAGCTTGGTGATCGGGGCCTACGAGCAGTACTTC. Amino acids: CASSLVIGAYEQYF.

The chain has TRBV5-1 and TRBJ1-2, with 7 bases aligning to TRBD1. The CDR3 runs to 15 residues. The V segment lost 4 bases and the J segment 3 bases; nucleotides outside the gene matches: 9. Germline CDR1 SGHRS, CDR2 YFSETQ. The chain's CDR3 is CASSAGQASYYGYTF. The CDR3 DNA sequence: TGCGCCAGCAGCGCCGGACAGGCCTCCTACTATGGCTACACCTTC.

The chain employs TRBV5-1 and TRBJ2-3; D uncertain. The V end was cut by 4 bases, the J end by 5 bases, with 5 bases between. The CDR3 covers 11 residues. Germline V CDR1 and CDR2: SGHRS, YFSETQ. The CDR3 DNA reads TGCGCCAGCAGCCTCCGAGATACGCAGTATTTT. Its protein is CASSLRDTQYF. Based on the CDR3 plus reference TRBV5-1 and TRBJ2-3, the full variable domain is KAGVTQTPRYLIKTRGQQVTLSCSPISGHRSVSWYQQTPGQGLQFLFEYFSETQRNKGNFPGRFSGRQFSNSRSEMNVSTLELGDSALYLCASSLRDTQYFGPGTRLTVL.

The chain uses TRBV4-1 and TRBJ2-7; 7 bases are a match to TRBD2. Germline V lookup: CDR1 MGHRA, CDR2 YSYEKL. The CDR3 has 15 residues. V shed 4 bases and J 5 bases; nucleotides not matched to a gene: 11. CDR3 nucleotide sequence: TGCGCCAGCAGCCCGGGGGGATTCCTAGGCGACGAGCAGTACTTC. This sequence encodes CASSPGGFLGDEQYF.

The chain employs TRBV30 and TRBJ1-1, with D unclear. CDR1 is GTSNPN, CDR2 SVGIG, per germline (reference sequence). The germline V and J ends were trimmed by 2 bases and 5 bases, with 12 bases remaining between them. The CDR3 covers 13 residues. The CDR3 DNA follows: TGTGCCTGGAGTATTTTACAGAGTACTGAAGCTTTCTTT. Protein product: CAWSILQSTEAFF.

The CDR3 loop reads CASMAPLPHEKLFF. CDR3 nucleotide sequence: TGTGCCAGCATGGCACCCCTACCTCATGAAAAACTGTTTTTT. The gene calls are TRBV21-1 and TRBJ1-4. TRBV21-1 is classified as a pseudogene. CDR3 size: 14 residues.

About this clone: This same CDR3 is encoded by further DNA sequences in the sample. This chain links TRBV27 with TRBJ2-7, with 11 bases matching TRBD2. The CDR3 spans 15 residues. J was trimmed by 5 bases and V by 1 base; bases with no gene match: 4. Germline V CDR1 and CDR2: MNHEY, SMNVEV (reference sequence). The CDR3 region is CASSLLAGGPHEQYF. CDR3 nucleotides: TGTGCCAGCAGTTTATTAGCGGGAGGGCCCCACGAGCAGTACTTC.

V usage is TRBV24-1 and J usage is TRBJ1-2; a weak D match, TRBD1 (6 bases). Germline CDR1 is KGHDR and CDR2 is SFDVKD. CDR3 size: 13 residues. Trimming cost V 2 bases and J 5 bases, with 8 bases left between them. CDR3 residues: CATSDYREYGYTF. The DNA of the CDR3 is TGTGCCACCAGTGATTACAGGGAGTATGGCTACACCTTC.

A few counts support this clone. The chain uses TRBV28 and TRBJ1-5; no clear D gene. Trimming left V 6 bases short and J 5 bases short, with 14 bases between. The CDR3 covers 14 residues. Germline values: CDR1 MDHEN, CDR2 SYDVKM. In nucleotides, the CDR3 is TGTGCCAGCAGCGGGAGTGAGGGAGATCAGCCCCAGCATTTT. Its translation: CASSGSEGDQPQHF.

This chain connects TRBV5-5 to TRBJ2-7; D unclear. Germline V gene lookup returns CDR1 SGHKS and CDR2 YYEKEE (reference sequence). Trimming removed 0 bases from V and 1 base from J, with 17 bases in between. The CDR3 loop spans 17 amino acids. CDR3 coding DNA: TGTGCCAGCAGCTTGGTTTATAAGGAGTACTCATCCTACGAGCAGTACTTC. Its translation: CASSLVYKEYSSYEQYF.